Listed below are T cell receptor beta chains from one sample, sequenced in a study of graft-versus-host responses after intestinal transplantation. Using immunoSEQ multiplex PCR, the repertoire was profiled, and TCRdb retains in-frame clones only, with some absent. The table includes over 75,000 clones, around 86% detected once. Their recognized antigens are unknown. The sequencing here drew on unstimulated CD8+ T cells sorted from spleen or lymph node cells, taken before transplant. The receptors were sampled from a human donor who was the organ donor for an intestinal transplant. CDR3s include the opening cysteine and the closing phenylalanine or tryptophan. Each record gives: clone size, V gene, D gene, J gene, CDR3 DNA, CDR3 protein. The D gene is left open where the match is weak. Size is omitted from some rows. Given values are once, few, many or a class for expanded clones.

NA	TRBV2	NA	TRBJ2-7	TGTGCCAGCAATTTAGGACAGCTATACGAGCAGTACTTC	CASNLGQLYEQYF
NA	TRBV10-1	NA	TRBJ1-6	TGCGCCAGCAGTGAGTTTAGGGGAAGTTCCTATAATTCACCCCTCCACTTT	CASSEFRGSSYNSPLHF
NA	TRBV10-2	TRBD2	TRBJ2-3	TGCGCCAGCAGTGAGGCCCTACTAGCGGGGGGACCAGATACGCAGTATTTT	CASSEALLAGGPDTQYF
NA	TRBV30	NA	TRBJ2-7	TGTGCCTGGAGAAAGGCCAGAGTTGGGCAGTACTTC	CAWRKARVGQYF
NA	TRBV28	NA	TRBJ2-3	TGTGCCAGCAGTGTGGACAGTACGGCAGATACGCAGTATTTT	CASSVDSTADTQYF
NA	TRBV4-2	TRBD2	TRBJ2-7	TGTGCCAGCAGCCAAGATCTAGCGGGGGGATCCGAGCAGTACTTC	CASSQDLAGGSEQYF
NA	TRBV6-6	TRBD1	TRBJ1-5	TGTGCCAGCAGTCGGGCAGGGGGCGGCAATCAGCCCCAGCATTTT	CASSRAGGGNQPQHF
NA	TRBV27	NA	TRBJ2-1	TGTGCCAGCAGTTTATTAGGGACGGGAAATGAGCAGTTCTTC	CASSLLGTGNEQFF
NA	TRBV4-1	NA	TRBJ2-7	TGCGCCAGCAGCCAGGGTGGGACAAACCAAGCCTACGAGCAGTACTTC	CASSQGGTNQAYEQYF
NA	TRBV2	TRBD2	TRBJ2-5	TGTGCCAGCCTGAGGACTAGCTCCGAGACCCAGTACTTC	CASLRTSSETQYF
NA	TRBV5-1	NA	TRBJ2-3	TGCGCCAGCAGCTCCCCGGTGGGACCTCGGGCAGATACGCAGTATTTT	CASSSPVGPRADTQYF
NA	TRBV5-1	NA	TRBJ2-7	TGCGCCAGCAGCGGGGGTCACGAGCAGTACTTC	CASSGGHEQYF
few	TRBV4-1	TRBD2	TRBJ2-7	TGCGCCAGCAGCCCTAGACTAGCGGGGGGCTACGAGCAGTACTTC	CASSPRLAGGYEQYF
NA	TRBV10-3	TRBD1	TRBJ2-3	TGTGCCATCAGTGCAGGGACAGGGGTCCGCACAGATACGCAGTATTTT	CAISAGTGVRTDTQYF
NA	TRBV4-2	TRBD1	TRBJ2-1	TGTGCCAGCAGCCAGGGACAGGGCCACAATGAGCAGTTCTTC	CASSQGQGHNEQFF
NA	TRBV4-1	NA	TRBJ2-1	TGCGCCAGCAGCCAAGTTCCCTCGAGCTCCTACAATGAGCAGTTCTTC	CASSQVPSSSYNEQFF
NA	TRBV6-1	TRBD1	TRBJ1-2	TGTGCCAGCAGTCCGACAGGGACCTATGGCTACACCTTC	CASSPTGTYGYTF
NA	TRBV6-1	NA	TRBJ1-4	TGTGCCAGCAGTGAAGGGCCGGAAGGGGGTCCTGAAAAACTGTTTTTT	CASSEGPEGGPEKLFF
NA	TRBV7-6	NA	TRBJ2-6	TGTGCCAGCAGCTTAACCGACAGATGGGTCTCTGGGGCCAACGTCCTGACTTTC	CASSLTDRWVSGANVLTF
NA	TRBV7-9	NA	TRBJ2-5	TGTGCCAGCAGCTTACTGTGGGAGACCCAGTACTTC	CASSLLWETQYF
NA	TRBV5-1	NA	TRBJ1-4	TGCGCCAGCAAAGATTACGGGACAAATGACGACAAACTGTTTTTT	CASKDYGTNDDKLFF
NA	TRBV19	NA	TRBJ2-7	TGTGCCAGTAGTATCGGGTGGGGCTACGAGCAGTACTTC	CASSIGWGYEQYF
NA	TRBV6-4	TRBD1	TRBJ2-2	TGTGCCAGCAGTGATACAGGGGGCGCGACCGGGGAGCTGTTTTTT	CASSDTGGATGELFF
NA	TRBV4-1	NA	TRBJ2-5	TGCGCCAGCAGCCAAGAACGGTGGCGGGGACAAGAGACCCAGTACTTC	CASSQERWRGQETQYF
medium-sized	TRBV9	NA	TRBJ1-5	TGTGCCAGCAGCGTATCCCATAGCAATCAGCCCCAGCATTTT	CASSVSHSNQPQHF